The 26 T cell receptor beta chains below all came from one sample that was sequenced in a study of blood T cell repertoires in COVID-19. Profiling relied on immunoSEQ multiplex PCR, and the TCRdb table lists in-frame clones only, not all of them. The sample contains under 300,000 clones, 70% to 85% of which appear only once. The sample was peripheral blood. Receptors originate from a woman in her forties with active or convalescent COVID-19.

The chain employs TRBV5-1 and TRBJ2-1, with 9 bases lining up with TRBD1. Trimming took 0 bases from V and 7 from J; bases not matched to a gene: 8. The CDR3 covers 16 residues. Germline CDR1 reads SGHRS; CDR2 reads YFSETQ. Written as DNA, the CDR3 is TGCGCCAGCAGCTTGGGGGGACAGGGTTGGGATAATGAGCAGTTCTTC. Encoded protein: CASSLGGQGWDNEQFF.

The chain employs TRBV11-2 and TRBJ1-2, with D possibly TRBD1 on 6 matching bases. V was pared by 4 bases and J by 8 bases, with 14 bases between. CDR1 is SGHAT, CDR2 FQNNGV, per germline. This CDR3 comprises 13 residues. As DNA, the CDR3 is TGTGCCAGCAGCTCAGGGGATGTGTGGGGCTACACCTTC. Translation: CASSSGDVWGYTF. The whole variable domain, remainder taken from reference TRBV11-2 and TRBJ1-2, is EAGVAQSPRYKIIEKRQSVAFWCNPISGHATLYWYQQILGQGPKLLIQFQNNGVVDDSQLPKDRFSAERLKGVDSTLKIQPAKLEDSAVYLCASSSGDVWGYTFGSGTRLTVV.

The rearrangement uses TRBV30 and TRBJ1-2, with D possibly being TRBD1 (6 bases). Trimming shortened V by 0 bases and J by 6 bases, and 14 bases separated the two germline ends. CDR1 GTSNPN and CDR2 SVGIG come from the germline V gene (reference sequence). This CDR3 is 14 amino acids long. CDR3 in DNA: TGTGCCTGGAGTGTAGGCAGGGGCGCGGATGGCTACACCTTC. Protein product: CAWSVGRGADGYTF.

The chain combines TRBV9 with TRBJ2-7, with 11 bases matching TRBD2. V lost 6 bases and J lost 7; bases outside the gene matches: 24. The CDR3 has 19 residues. The germline V gene has CDR1 SGDLS and CDR2 YYNGEE. CDR3 sequence: CASTYSIAGGHRSESEQYF. In DNA form, the CDR3 reads TGTGCCAGCACCTACTCTATAGCGGGGGGGCATCGATCGGAGTCGGAGCAGTACTTC.

This sequence joins TRBV7-2 and TRBJ1-4; 7 bases are a match to TRBD1. There are 13 residues in the CDR3. Looked up from germline, CDR1 is SGHTA and CDR2 is FQGNSA. V shed 5 bases and J 8 bases; nucleotides not matched to a gene: 5. The CDR3 nucleotides read TGTGCCAGCAGCCCCTGGGACAGCGAAAAACTGTTTTTT. This codes for CASSPWDSEKLFF.

This clone was counted between two and nine times. The genes are TRBV10-3 and TRBJ1-2, with 9 bases that match TRBD1. V lost 4 bases to trimming and J lost 2 bases; unmatched junction nucleotides: 5. Germline V gene lookup returns CDR1 ENHRY and CDR2 SYGVKD. The CDR3 consists of 15 residues. Written as DNA, the CDR3 is TGTGCCATCAGTGGGGGGACAGGGTGGAACTATGGCTACACCTTC. Its protein is CAISGGTGWNYGYTF.

The chain joins TRBV5-1 to TRBJ2-3, with D possibly TRBD2 on 5 matching bases. V was shortened by 4 bases and J by 0 bases, with 15 bases between the two germline ends. The length of the CDR3 is 16 residues. The V gene's germline CDR1 is SGHRS and CDR2 YFSETQ. The CDR3: CASSRGEAPSTDTQYF. CDR3 DNA sequence: TGCGCCAGCAGCCGGGGAGAGGCGCCTAGCACAGATACGCAGTATTTT.

The genes are TRBV6-1 and TRBJ2-6, with D tentatively TRBD1 (5 bases). CDR3 length: 17 amino acids. Germline V gives CDR1 MNHNS, CDR2 SASEGT. Trimming removed 2 bases at V and 0 bases at J, with 11 bases between. As DNA, the CDR3 is TGTGCCAGCAGTGAATGGACACCGGCCTCTGGGGCCAACGTCCTGACTTTC. The encoded protein is CASSEWTPASGANVLTF.

This clone was recorded a few times. The chain has TRBV13 and TRBJ2-7, with TRBD2 matching 8 bases. The CDR3 has 14 amino acids. Trimming at V came to 7 bases and at J to 5 bases, leaving 10 bases not matched to a gene. CDR1 is PRHDT and CDR2 is FYEKMQ in the germline V gene (reference sequence). In nucleotides, the CDR3 is TGTGCCAGCACCCCCCCCGGGACTAGAAACGAGCAGTACTTC. Translation gives CASTPPGTRNEQYF.

The chain uses TRBV30 and TRBJ2-6; D gene unclear. V shed 4 bases and J shed 2 bases, with 6 bases lying between them. CDR1 GTSNPN and CDR2 SVGIG come from the germline V gene (reference sequence). The CDR3 is made up of 13 amino acids. For the CDR3, the DNA is TGTGCCTGGAAGCCGGCTGGGGCCAACGTCCTGACTTTC. It translates to CAWKPAGANVLTF. The variable domain in full, with the rest retrieved from reference TRBV30 and TRBJ2-6, is SQTIHQWPATLVQPVGSPLSLECTVEGTSNPNLYWYRQAAGRGLQLLFYSVGIGQISSEVPQNLSASRPQDRQFILSSKKLLLSDSGFYLCAWKPAGANVLTFGAGSRLTVL.

J is TRBJ1-2 and V is TRBV30; 7 bases line up with TRBD1. This CDR3 is built from 16 residues. The germline V gene encodes CDR1 GTSNPN and CDR2 SVGIG (reference sequence). V dropped 4 bases and J dropped 0; count of bases not matched to a gene: 11. CDR3 bases: TGTGCCTGGACTCGACCGGGACAGAGAGCTAACTATGGCTACACCTTC. Its protein product is CAWTRPGQRANYGYTF.

The V and J genes are TRBV2 and TRBJ1-2; D unclear. The V end lost 6 bases, the J end lost 6 bases, and 11 bases lay between the germline ends. Germline CDR1 and CDR2: SNHLY and FYNNEI. The CDR3 is made up of 12 amino acids. CDR3: CASRKASDGYTF. In nucleotides, the CDR3 is TGTGCCAGCAGGAAAGCTTCCGATGGCTACACCTTC. Looking up the rest from reference TRBV2 and TRBJ1-2 gives the full variable domain: EPEVTQTPSHQVTQMGQEVILRCVPISNHLYFYWYRQILGQKVEFLVSFYNNEISEKSEIFDDQFSVERPDGSNFTLKIRSTKLEDSAMYFCASRKASDGYTFGSGTRLTVV.

The chain joins TRBV5-1 to TRBJ2-3; 13 positions match TRBD2. Germline assignment: CDR1 SGHRS and CDR2 YFSETQ. V gave up 4 bases and J gave up 2 bases; unmatched junction bases: 4. CDR3 length equals 16 residues. The CDR3 here is CASSRTSGGYTDTQYF. CDR3 DNA: TGCGCCAGCAGCCGGACTAGCGGGGGATACACAGATACGCAGTATTTT.

The chain is built from TRBV2 and TRBJ1-3; D call uncertain. Trimming removed 1 base at V and 0 bases at J, with 7 bases between. This CDR3 is 15 amino acids long. The germline V gene encodes CDR1 SNHLY and CDR2 FYNNEI. In DNA form, the CDR3 reads TGTGCCAGCAGTGAAGTGCACAGCTCTGGAAACACCATATATTTT. Translation: CASSEVHSSGNTIYF.

The chain has TRBV11-2 and TRBJ1-5; 7 bases align to TRBD1. CDR1 and CDR2 (germline): SGHAT, FQNNGV. This CDR3 has 16 amino acids. J gave up 1 base and V 1 base, and 4 bases lay outside the gene matches. CDR3 sequence (DNA): TGTGCCAGCAGCTTAGGACAGGGAGGAAGCAATCAGCCCCAGCATTTT. Encoded protein: CASSLGQGGSNQPQHF.

V gene TRBV4-2 combines with J gene TRBJ2-1; 10 nucleotides match TRBD2. The J segment lost 4 bases and the V segment lost 0 bases, leaving 6 bases of the junction unmatched. CDR3 size: 17 residues. Per the germline V gene, CDR1 is LGHNA and CDR2 is YNFKEQ. The CDR3: CASSQDLSSGGYNEQFF. CDR3 sequence (DNA): TGTGCCAGCAGCCAAGATCTCTCTAGCGGGGGATACAATGAGCAGTTCTTC.

This clone was picked up a small number of times. The genes are TRBV29-1 and TRBJ1-1; 8 bases are a match to TRBD1. CDR3 length: 12 amino acids. Germline V gene data show CDR1 as SQVTM and CDR2 as ANQGSEA. V trimming: 5 bases; J trimming: 7 bases; junction bases outside the gene matches: 6. In nucleotides, the CDR3 is TGCAGCGTTTATGACAGGGGATTTGAAGCTTTCTTT. Its protein is CSVYDRGFEAFF.

V usage is TRBV10-3 and J usage is TRBJ1-1; maybe TRBD1 (5 bases). With 2 bases removed from V and 2 bases from J, the gap between germline ends came to 12 bases. Germline CDR1 is ENHRY and CDR2 is SYGVKD. The CDR3 is 15 amino acids. The CDR3 DNA sequence: TGTGCCATCAGTGAGCGCATTGACAGAAACACTGAAGCTTTCTTT. It codes for CAISERIDRNTEAFF.

V usage is TRBV18 and J usage is TRBJ2-5; tentative D call: TRBD1 (5 bases). V lost 3 bases to trimming and J lost 5 bases, with 10 bases between them. Germline V lookup: CDR1 KGHSH, CDR2 LQKENI. There are 13 residues in the CDR3. CDR3 nucleotides: TGTGCCAGCTCACCGATGGGGCCGGAGACCCAGTACTTC. Its translation: CASSPMGPETQYF.

This clone was picked up one time. J is TRBJ2-3 and V is TRBV4-1; 8 nucleotides align to TRBD1. The length of the CDR3 is 15 residues. V gave up 4 bases and J gave up 2 bases; unmatched junction bases: 5. Germline CDR1 is MGHRA and CDR2 is YSYEKL. Here the CDR3 reads CASSLRTGFTDTQYF. Written as DNA, the CDR3 is TGCGCCAGCAGCCTGCGGACAGGGTTCACAGATACGCAGTATTTT.

The chain uses TRBV3-1 (or the pseudogene TRBV3-2) and TRBJ1-3; no firm D call. V gave up 0 bases and J gave up 0 bases, with 9 bases separating them. Looked up from germline, CDR1 is LGHDT and CDR2 is YNNKEL (reference sequence). The CDR3 loop spans 16 amino acids. Here the CDR3 DNA reads TGTGCCAGCAGCCAAGATGCGATGCTCTCTGGAAACACCATATATTTT. As protein: CASSQDAMLSGNTIYF.

Only a few counts were recorded for this clone. This chain uses TRBV14 with TRBJ1-2, with D unresolved. Deletions cut 1 base from V and 0 bases from J, with 9 bases between. This CDR3 is built from 15 residues. Germline V lookup: CDR1 SGHDN, CDR2 FVKESK. Here the CDR3 reads CASSQVDGTNYGYTF. The DNA of the CDR3 is TGTGCCAGCAGCCAAGTGGACGGGACTAACTATGGCTACACCTTC.

This clone occurred once. The chain employs TRBV30 and TRBJ2-5, with a possible D match to TRBD1 (6 bases). Germline V CDR1 and CDR2: GTSNPN, SVGIG (reference sequence). The CDR3 has 14 amino acids. V was cut by 0 bases and J by 4 bases, with 12 bases left in between. In DNA, the CDR3 is TGTGCCTGGAGTGTAGGCAGGGGAGTAGAGACCCAGTACTTC. It yields the protein CAWSVGRGVETQYF.

This clone was seen only a few times. The chain recombines TRBV10-3 with TRBJ2-3; D gene unclear. CDR1 is ENHRY, CDR2 SYGVKD, per germline. The CDR3 is 15 amino acids. V was cut by 0 bases and J by 3 bases, with 10 bases left in between. In nucleotides, the CDR3 is TGTGCCATCAGTGAGTCGGCAGGTAGGACAGATACGCAGTATTTT. Protein sequence: CAISESAGRTDTQYF.

The V gene is TRBV6-1, the J gene TRBJ1-2; possibly TRBD1 for D (5 bases). Trimming stripped 2 bases from V and 0 bases from J, with 16 bases between. Germline V gene lookup returns CDR1 MNHNS and CDR2 SASEGT. The CDR3 contains 17 residues. The DNA of the CDR3 is TGTGCCAGCAGTGAATGGTCTAGGACAAGACCTAACTATGGCTACACCTTC. It translates to CASSEWSRTRPNYGYTF.

This chain links TRBV28 with TRBJ2-1; D is possibly TRBD2 (5 bases). V was pared by 1 base and J by 8 bases, with 21 bases between. In germline, CDR1 is MDHEN, CDR2 SYDVKM. This CDR3 contains 17 residues. In DNA, the CDR3 is TGTGCCAGCAGTTTATCCCCCCCCTCCGGGGTGAATCATGAGCAGTTCTTC. As protein: CASSLSPPSGVNHEQFF.